Listed below are T cell receptor beta chains from one sample, sequenced in a study of blood T cell repertoires in COVID-19. Assay used: immunoSEQ multiplex PCR; TCRdb lists only in-frame clones, some missing. The table records some 220,000 clones, around 81% of them present only once. The material sequenced was peripheral blood. The receptors originated from a woman in her sixties or seventies with active or convalescent COVID-19. Both conserved end residues are trimmed from each CDR3. Not every row has a clone size; where given, it reads once, few, many or a size class.

j_gene: TRBJ1-2
v_gene: TRBV28
abundance: -
CDR3aa: ASRRGETNYGYT

j_gene: TRBJ1-5
v_gene: TRBV11-2
abundance: -
CDR3aa: ASSLGGQPHQPQH

j_gene: TRBJ1-4
v_gene: TRBV3-1/TRBV3-2
abundance: many
CDR3aa: ASSQTRTDATNEKLF

j_gene: TRBJ1-2
v_gene: TRBV4-1
abundance: -
CDR3aa: ASSQYRGSNYGYT

j_gene: TRBJ1-1
v_gene: TRBV5-8
abundance: -
CDR3aa: ASSLRDTEAF

j_gene: TRBJ2-1
v_gene: TRBV11-1
abundance: -
CDR3aa: ASRGRGLSYNEQF

j_gene: TRBJ1-1
v_gene: TRBV10-1
abundance: many
CDR3aa: ASSDGWGGKRQAF

j_gene: TRBJ2-1
v_gene: TRBV5-1
abundance: -
CDR3aa: ASTAGTSTYNEQF

j_gene: TRBJ2-2
v_gene: TRBV19
abundance: -
CDR3aa: ASSIPGAGELF

j_gene: TRBJ1-6
v_gene: TRBV2
abundance: -
CDR3aa: ASSEDGEPH

j_gene: TRBJ2-7
v_gene: TRBV6-1
abundance: -
CDR3aa: ASSEPGGTRLHEQY

j_gene: TRBJ1-1
v_gene: TRBV2
abundance: -
CDR3aa: ASSERGQSEAF

j_gene: TRBJ2-3
v_gene: TRBV19
abundance: -
CDR3aa: ASSIGLAPDTQY

j_gene: TRBJ2-1
v_gene: TRBV7-9
abundance: -
CDR3aa: ASSLGFGGGRAFEQF

j_gene: TRBJ2-1
v_gene: TRBV18
abundance: -
CDR3aa: ASSQREGSYNEQF

j_gene: TRBJ2-7
v_gene: TRBV5-5
abundance: -
CDR3aa: ASSLPSGTLSYEQY

j_gene: TRBJ1-3
v_gene: TRBV7-9
abundance: many
CDR3aa: ASARGGSGNTIY

j_gene: TRBJ2-1
v_gene: TRBV7-9
abundance: few
CDR3aa: ASGGALAGGPSYNEQF

j_gene: TRBJ1-2
v_gene: TRBV7-9
abundance: -
CDR3aa: ASSLGAGSMDGYT

j_gene: TRBJ2-5
v_gene: TRBV29-1
abundance: -
CDR3aa: STLAGGMETQY

j_gene: TRBJ1-1
v_gene: TRBV5-1
abundance: -
CDR3aa: ASSSEGRGVEGGAF

j_gene: TRBJ1-1
v_gene: TRBV28
abundance: once
CDR3aa: ASRKNIQNTEAF

j_gene: TRBJ2-1
v_gene: TRBV12-5
abundance: -
CDR3aa: ASAPGLAGVRVEF

j_gene: TRBJ1-3
v_gene: TRBV6-5
abundance: -
CDR3aa: ASSYGDSGNTIY

j_gene: TRBJ1-1
v_gene: TRBV5-5
abundance: -
CDR3aa: ASSLVWQTEAF

j_gene: TRBJ1-1
v_gene: TRBV7-9
abundance: -
CDR3aa: ASSLQNMNTEAF

j_gene: TRBJ2-5
v_gene: TRBV29-1
abundance: once
CDR3aa: SVEDSWGGGRETQY

j_gene: TRBJ1-5
v_gene: TRBV7-8
abundance: -
CDR3aa: ASSLGGGPQH

j_gene: TRBJ2-3
v_gene: TRBV11-3
abundance: -
CDR3aa: ASSLVATRGVDTQY

j_gene: TRBJ2-5
v_gene: TRBV19
abundance: -
CDR3aa: ASTGVSQETQY

j_gene: TRBJ2-5
v_gene: TRBV28
abundance: -
CDR3aa: ASSLPYRETQY

j_gene: TRBJ2-3
v_gene: TRBV9
abundance: -
CDR3aa: ASGLAGGTDTQY

j_gene: TRBJ1-6
v_gene: TRBV7-6
abundance: -
CDR3aa: ASSPWTGGTLTPLH

j_gene: TRBJ2-3
v_gene: TRBV2
abundance: -
CDR3aa: ASSFLGQGRDTQY

j_gene: TRBJ2-1
v_gene: TRBV21-1
abundance: -
CDR3aa: ASSKLNEQF

j_gene: TRBJ1-1
v_gene: TRBV5-5
abundance: -
CDR3aa: ASSLARQFNTEAF

j_gene: TRBJ1-4
v_gene: TRBV21-1
abundance: -
CDR3aa: ASSKNTPPCTNEKLF

j_gene: TRBJ1-3
v_gene: TRBV19
abundance: -
CDR3aa: ASSGYQGKGNTIY

j_gene: TRBJ2-2
v_gene: TRBV11-2
abundance: many
CDR3aa: ASSRTGTGELF

j_gene: TRBJ1-4
v_gene: TRBV9
abundance: -
CDR3aa: ASSYSPGSANEKLF

j_gene: TRBJ1-1
v_gene: TRBV30
abundance: -
CDR3aa: AWSLARVRTEAF